These 8 T cell receptor beta chains were all obtained from the same sample, sequenced in a study of blood T cell repertoires in COVID-19 (dated by TCRdb to between 2020 and 2021). Receptors were amplified or captured by the immunoSEQ multiplex PCR assay. In TCRdb, the immuneACCESS table is reduced to in-frame sequences with V and J assigned. These tables do not hold every clone; where another copy was compared, an unresolved V gene accounts for under half, and the others remain unexplained. In all, the sample holds more than 30,000 clones, and over 70% of those were seen once. 24% of the sample lies in the top ten. The sample taken for sequencing was peripheral blood. The receptors derive from a man aged 50 to 60 with active or convalescent COVID-19.

This rearrangement joins TRBV6-5 to TRBJ2-3, with D possibly TRBD1 on 6 matching bases. CDR1 and CDR2 from the germline V gene are MNHEY and SVGAGI. This CDR3 spans 15 amino acids. The V end lost 6 bases, the J end lost 0 bases, and 13 bases lay between the germline ends. CDR3 in DNA: TGTGCCAGCAGAGGACAGTCTTTTAGCACAGATACGCAGTATTTT. Translated: CASRGQSFSTDTQYF.

The V call is TRBV2, the J call TRBJ2-3, with D perhaps TRBD2 (6 bases). CDR1 and CDR2 (germline): SNHLY, FYNNEI. Between the trimmed V and J ends, which lost 6 bases and 4 bases, there was a span of 8 bases. CDR3 length: 12 amino acids. For the CDR3, the DNA is TGTGCCAGCAGGGGAGGCCCAGATACGCAGTATTTT. Residues: CASRGGPDTQYF.

This chain uses TRBV28 with TRBJ2-7; TRBD1 might be the D (6 bases). The CDR3 runs 15 residues. The V end was cut by 6 bases, the J end by 1 base, with 16 bases between. Germline-derived CDR1 and CDR2 are MDHEN and SYDVKM. The CDR3, as DNA: TGTGCCAGCAGCCAACTTAGGGGGTATTCCTACGAGCAGTACTTC. Amino acid sequence: CASSQLRGYSYEQYF. Full variable domain (remainder filled in from reference TRBV28 and TRBJ2-7): DVKVTQSSRYLVKRTGEKVFLECVQDMDHENMFWYRQDPGLGLRLIYFSYDVKMKEKGDIPEGYSVSREKKERFSLILESASTNQTSMYLCASSQLRGYSYEQYFGPGTRLTVT.

The chain uses TRBV5-5 and TRBJ1-5, with D uncertain. CDR1 and CDR2 from the germline V gene are SGHKS and YYEKEE (reference sequence). Trimming pared 0 bases from V and 5 bases from J, leaving 15 bases between. The CDR3 has 16 residues. The CDR3 sequence is CASSLGAGGIDQPQHF. As DNA, the CDR3 is TGTGCCAGCAGCTTGGGGGCCGGCGGGATTGATCAGCCCCAGCATTTT.

The CDR3 region is CASSRSEGYGLHF. The CDR3 DNA follows: TGTGCCAGCAGCCGCTCGGAGGGGTACGGCCTCCACTTT. This chain joins TRBV3-1 (or the pseudogene TRBV3-2) and TRBJ1-6, with D possibly being TRBD1 (5 bases). The CDR3 consists of 13 residues. Looked up from germline, CDR1 is LGHDT and CDR2 is YNNKEL (reference sequence). Trimming took off 4 bases at V and 15 bases at J, with 16 bases between the two ends.

The chain has TRBV3-1 (or the pseudogene TRBV3-2) and TRBJ1-5; D is possibly TRBD1 (5 bases). Germline CDR1 is LGHDT and CDR2 is YNNKEL (reference sequence). CDR3 length: 13 residues. V was pared by 4 bases and J by 5 bases, with 9 bases between. CDR3 amino acids: CASSRQLDQPQHF. The CDR3 region has the DNA TGTGCCAGCAGCCGACAGCTAGATCAGCCCCAGCATTTT.

Details on this clone: The DNA is omitted, as the CDR3 cannot be located on it reliably, and the CDR3 follows TCRdb's listing. This sequence joins TRBV21-1 and TRBJ1-6; TRBD1 reflects the table's D call only, with no check against the DNA. TRBV21-1 is deemed a pseudogene. With termini counted, the CDR3 has 15 amino acids. CDR3 protein: CASSKVGQGSSPLHF.

The chain uses TRBV7-9 and TRBJ2-3; the match to TRBD2 covers 9 bases. This CDR3 is 17 amino acids long. The V segment lost 5 bases and the J segment 4 bases; nucleotides outside the gene matches: 13. Per the germline V gene, CDR1 is SEHNR and CDR2 is FQNEAQ (reference sequence). As DNA, the CDR3 is TGTGCCAGCAGCCACACTAGCGGCGGGGGGGCCTCAGATACGCAGTATTTT. Protein sequence: CASSHTSGGGASDTQYF.